This section outlines one T cell receptor (beta chain) sequence together with its context. This clonotype was seen a handful of times. Which antigen it targets is not known. Base qualities are not at hand, and no much larger clone is one base apart. These data come from a study of T cells in Graves' hyperthyroidism and ophthalmopathy (dated by TCRdb to about 2019). For the wider study: Peripheral blood samples were taken at initial diagnosis, before any treatment was given. Prospective prediction of ophthalmopathy was tested in an independent validation cohort consisting of 18 hyperthyroidism patients and approximately 16 patients who later progressed to ophthalmopathy. In more than 5 Graves' hyperthyroidism patients, the study also compared T-cell repertoires from thyroid tissue with T-cell repertoires from blood. After blood sampling, hyperthyroidism patients were treated with methimazole at a starting dose of 30 mg daily, and ophthalmopathy patients were treated with high-dose intravenous methylprednisolone. The paper describes TCR Vbeta CDR3 sequencing of 140 or so peripheral blood samples, made up of about 40 ophthalmopathy patients, approximately 76 hyperthyroidism patients and around 17 progressor patients. To identify distinguishing TCR V-J signatures, a discovery cohort of roughly 100 patients was used, comprising 43 with Graves' ophthalmopathy and roughly 60 with stable Graves' hyperthyroidism. For training and testing, the 100 or so patients in the discovery cohort were randomly divided in a 7:3 ratio. Study-wide findings and limitations: During validation, the model predicted progression to ophthalmopathy a median of around 6 months ahead of onset, with roughly 65% sensitivity and 72.22% specificity. In cross-validation, a model built on a 13 V-J signature told ophthalmopathy apart from stable hyperthyroidism with approximately 90% sensitivity and approximately 84% specificity, and in testing the same model reached 80%/75%. Sample size was not statistically predetermined, and blinding of investigators to group allocation was not performed. Most expanded thyroid clonotypes (frequency above 0.001) were also detected in blood, suggesting blood repertoires may reflect thyroid immune responses.

Amplification of TCR beta CDR3 regions was carried out from RNA transcripts. The TCR CDR3 was subjected to a first round of RT-PCR using the HTBI primer set and the Qiagen OneStep RT-PCR kit. Libraries were constructed in a second round of multiplex PCR, after which size selection and purification were carried out. Libraries were sequenced paired-end with 100 bp reads on an Illumina HiSeq2000. The paper's data handling went like this. SOAPnuke was used to process the raw data, removing reads that contained adapters or uncalled bases, had a mean Phred below 15, or lacked an exact match to the constant primer or identifier. COPE v1.2.5 was used to merge high-quality paired reads, and clonotypes were defined as unique nucleotide sequences. MiTCR v1.1 was used to align clonotypes to the IMGT TRBV, TRBD and TRBJ reference segments. The analysis included only V-J combinations with a frequency above 0.0001, which together covered roughly 99% of the repertoires. The TCS score was defined as F50 (clonal expansion) divided by E x V (chaos), with BLOSUM62-based TCRdist calculated between CDR3 peptides within each V-J. Welch's t-statistics and random forest reduced some 510 V-J features to 13, which were used in a naive Bayes classifier (R e1071). In-frame beta chains were kept once TCRdb had trimmed the public reads at Q25 with fastp and called clones with MiXCR. Every CDR3 protein is listed once, alongside the most common genes and DNA of its rows. The V and J calls and clone size come from TCRdb's table, not from the authors' own analysis. The sample has about 380,000 distinct CDR3 sequences on record, about 13% of them singletons. The leading ten clones occupy less than 25% of the sample.

Hyperthyroidism patients were newly diagnosed, with disease duration under 2 months, and aged 18 to 65 years. Exclusion was applied to patients with uncontrolled infections, other autoimmune diseases, pregnancy or lactation. Clinical symptoms, serum thyroxine and TRAb, thyroid ultrasound, and orbital computed tomography formed the basis for the diagnoses. Blood from progressor patients was collected at the time of first diagnosis with hyperthyroidism, before any ophthalmopathy symptoms had appeared. Ficoll-Paque density gradient centrifugation was used to isolate PBMCs from about 10 ml of fresh peripheral blood. Progressor patients were defined as those initially diagnosed with Graves' hyperthyroidism in whom ophthalmopathy developed during follow-up. Total RNA was extracted using Trizol reagent, and RNA quality was assessed on an Agilent 2100 Bioanalyzer. This clonotype originated in a man in his thirties or forties with Graves' hyperthyroidism that later progressed to Graves' ophthalmopathy. The material sequenced was blood.

The nucleotide sequence reads TGCGCCAGCAGCCAAGTAACCCAAAATGAGCAGTTCTTC. This encodes CASSQVTQNEQFF. The V and J genes are TRBV4-1 and TRBJ2-1, with the D gene too uncertain to name. The CDR3 covers 13 residues, taking in both the cysteine and the phenylalanine. Only the CDR3 DNA stays, 39 bases, in frame from base 1. CDR1 MGHRA and CDR2 YSYEKL are derived from the germline V gene. Trimming at the junction amounts to 1 base on V and 7 bases on J, and the germline ends lie 8 bases apart.